This passage covers 14 T cell receptor beta chains from one sample sequenced in a study of blood T cell repertoires in COVID-19. The repertoire was sequenced with immunoSEQ multiplex PCR; TCRdb's copy has only in-frame clones and lacks some. The table records about 150,000 clones, around 80% of them present only once. Sequenced: peripheral blood. The receptors originated from a woman between 45 and 65 years old with acute or convalescent COVID-19.

The CDR3 DNA follows: TGTGCCAGCAGCTTGGGGACTAGGACTACAGATACGCAGTATTTT. Translated, it gives CASSLGTRTTDTQYF. The V call is TRBV5-4, the J call TRBJ2-3; TRBD2 agrees at 7 bases. CDR1 and CDR2 (germline): SGHNT, YYREEE (reference sequence). The CDR3 extends over 15 amino acids. V lost 0 bases to trimming and J lost 3 bases; unmatched junction nucleotides: 4.

The V gene is TRBV5-1, the J gene TRBJ2-7; TRBD1 is a possible D gene (5 bases). In germline, CDR1 is SGHRS, CDR2 YFSETQ. CDR3 size: 14 residues. Deletions cut 4 bases from V and 2 bases from J, with 13 bases between. CDR3: CASSPGHGTYEQYF. CDR3 coding DNA: TGCGCCAGCAGCCCTGGACATGGAACCTACGAGCAGTACTTC.

This sequence joins TRBV6-2 or TRBV6-3 and TRBJ2-3, with D possibly matching TRBD2 (5 bases). This CDR3 is built from 15 residues. Germline-derived CDR1 and CDR2 are MNHEY and SVGEGT. The V end was cut by 2 bases, the J end by 0 bases, with 9 bases between. CDR3 in amino acids: CASSYGLESTDTQYF. Written as DNA, the CDR3 is TGTGCCAGCAGTTACGGACTGGAGAGCACAGATACGCAGTATTTT.

This rearrangement joins TRBV18 to TRBJ1-3; D unclear. Germline values: CDR1 KGHSH, CDR2 LQKENI. The CDR3 loop spans 16 amino acids. Trimming took 4 bases from V and 0 from J, leaving 13 bases between them. CDR3 loop: CASSQSPGSSGNTIYF. The CDR3 DNA follows: TGTGCCAGCTCACAGTCGCCAGGAAGCTCTGGAAACACCATATATTTT.

This clone was found a few times. In nucleotides, the CDR3 is TGTGCCAGCAGCTTAAGATGGAGCTACACAGATACGCAGTATTTT. Its translation is CASSLRWSYTDTQYF. The chain couples TRBV7-2 to TRBJ2-3; D is uncertain. Trimming removed 2 bases at V and 2 bases at J, with 11 bases between. The CDR3 contains 15 residues. From germline, CDR1 is SGHTA and CDR2 FQGNSA. Together with reference TRBV7-2 and TRBJ2-3, the CDR3 gives the full variable domain: GAGVSQSPSNKVTEKGKDVELRCDPISGHTALYWYRQSLGQGLEFLIYFQGNSAPDKSGLPSDRFSAERTGGSVSTLTIQRTQQEDSAVYLCASSLRWSYTDTQYFGPGTRLTVL.

The chain has TRBV11-3 and TRBJ2-1, with D unclear. Germline CDR1 is SGHNT and CDR2 is YENEEA. Trimming cost V 1 base and J 7 bases, with 5 bases left between them. CDR3 length: 12 amino acids. Here the CDR3 DNA reads TGTGCCAGCAGCTTAGTCGAGAATGAGCAGTTCTTC. Encoded protein: CASSLVENEQFF.

This clone has only one observation. This CDR3 reads CASSPRTSDTYNEQFF. The CDR3 bases are TGTGCCAGCAGCCCGCGGACTAGCGATACATACAATGAGCAGTTCTTC. The chain is built from TRBV11-2 and TRBJ2-1; 9 bases align to TRBD2. The germline V gene has CDR1 SGHAT and CDR2 FQNNGV. The V and J ends lost 5 bases and 4 bases, in that order; junction bases with no gene match: 9. This CDR3 has 16 residues.

The rearrangement links TRBV28 to TRBJ1-5; 8 bases are shared with TRBD1. From germline, CDR1 is MDHEN and CDR2 SYDVKM. J lost 7 bases, V lost 7 bases, and 3 bases had no gene match. The CDR3 has 12 residues. This CDR3 is CASNGQGQPQHF. The CDR3 DNA follows: TGTGCCAGCAACGGACAGGGCCAGCCCCAGCATTTT.

The rearrangement links TRBV7-3 to TRBJ2-1; D not resolved. With 3 bases removed from V and 2 bases from J, the gap between germline ends came to 11 bases. Per germline, CDR1 SGHTA and CDR2 FQGTGA. The CDR3 covers 15 residues. This CDR3 reads CASSLSASTYNEQFF. Here the CDR3 DNA reads TGTGCCAGCAGCTTGTCAGCGTCCACCTACAATGAGCAGTTCTTC.

The V gene is TRBV2, the J gene TRBJ1-3; D is unclear. V was clipped by 8 bases and J by 7 bases, with 18 bases between them. This CDR3 region has 14 residues. CDR1 is SNHLY, CDR2 FYNNEI, per germline. The CDR3 sequence: CASAFGTTRNTIYF. CDR3 DNA: TGTGCCAGCGCGTTCGGCACTACGAGGAACACCATATATTTT.

The rearrangement joins TRBV29-1 to TRBJ1-4; maybe TRBD1 (6 bases). The germline V gene has CDR1 SQVTM and CDR2 ANQGSEA. This CDR3 has 14 residues. V dropped 6 bases and J dropped 7 bases, with 18 bases sitting between them. The CDR3 sequence is CSVSDRILTEKLFF. The DNA of the CDR3 is TGCAGCGTCTCCGACAGGATCCTTACTGAAAAACTGTTTTTT.

The V and J genes are TRBV28 and TRBJ2-3; D unclear. There are 14 residues in the CDR3. V was pared by 1 base and J by 0 bases, with 5 bases between. Per germline, CDR1 MDHEN and CDR2 SYDVKM. The CDR3 sequence: CASSLFTSTDTQYF. The DNA of the CDR3 is TGTGCCAGCAGTTTATTCACTAGCACAGATACGCAGTATTTT.

V gene TRBV11-2 combines with J gene TRBJ2-3; 8 nucleotides agree with TRBD2. The CDR3 extends over 14 amino acids. The germline V gene encodes CDR1 SGHAT and CDR2 FQNNGV. The trim removed 5 bases at V and 0 bases at J, leaving 1 base unmatched. CDR3 sequence reads: CASSAGGSTDTQYF. CDR3 in DNA: TGTGCCAGCAGCGCGGGGGGCAGCACAGATACGCAGTATTTT.

V usage is TRBV11-3 and J usage is TRBJ1-4; TRBD1 is a possible D gene (6 bases). Germline lookup yields CDR1 SGHNT and CDR2 YENEEA. V lost 2 bases and J lost 5, with 9 bases in between. This CDR3 has 14 residues. The CDR3 nucleotides are TGTGCCAGCAGCTTACCAGGGACAAATGAAAAACTGTTTTTT. Encoded protein: CASSLPGTNEKLFF.